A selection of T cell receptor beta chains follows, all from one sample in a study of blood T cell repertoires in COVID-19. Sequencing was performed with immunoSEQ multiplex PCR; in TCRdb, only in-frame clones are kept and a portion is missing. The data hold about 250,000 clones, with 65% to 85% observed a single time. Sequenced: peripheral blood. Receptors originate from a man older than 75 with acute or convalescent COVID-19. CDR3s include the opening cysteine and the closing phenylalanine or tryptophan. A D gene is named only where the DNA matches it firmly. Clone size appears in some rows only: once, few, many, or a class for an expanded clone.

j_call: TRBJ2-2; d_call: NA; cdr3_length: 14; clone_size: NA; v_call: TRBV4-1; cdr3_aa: CASSPLANTGELFF; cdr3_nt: TGCGCCAGCAGCCCTCTCGCGAACACCGGGGAGCTGTTTTTT
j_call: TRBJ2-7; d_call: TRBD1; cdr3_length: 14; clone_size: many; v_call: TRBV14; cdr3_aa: CASSQGTGFHEQYF; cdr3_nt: TGTGCCAGCAGCCAGGGGACAGGGTTCCACGAGCAGTACTTC
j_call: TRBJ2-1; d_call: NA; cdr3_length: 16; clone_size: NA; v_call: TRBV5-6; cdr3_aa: CASSRWGILVQEEQFF; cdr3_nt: TGTGCCAGCAGCCGTTGGGGCATTTTGGTCCAGGAGGAGCAGTTCTTC
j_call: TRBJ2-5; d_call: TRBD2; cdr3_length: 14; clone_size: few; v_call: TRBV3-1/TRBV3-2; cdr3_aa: CASKSLAGEETQYF; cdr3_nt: TGTGCCAGCAAGTCTCTTGCGGGGGAAGAGACCCAGTACTTC
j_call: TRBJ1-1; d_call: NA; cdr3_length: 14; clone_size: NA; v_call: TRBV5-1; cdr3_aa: CASSRMSGNTEAFF; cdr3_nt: TGCGCCAGCAGCCGGATGTCAGGGAACACTGAAGCTTTCTTT
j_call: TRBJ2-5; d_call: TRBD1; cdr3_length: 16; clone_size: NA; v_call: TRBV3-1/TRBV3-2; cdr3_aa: CASSHRDRGYVETQYF; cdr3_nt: TGTGCCAGCAGCCATAGGGACAGGGGATACGTAGAGACCCAGTACTTC
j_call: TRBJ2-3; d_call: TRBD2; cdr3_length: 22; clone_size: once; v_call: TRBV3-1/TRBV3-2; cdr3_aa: CASGTHSNLPTSGRASTDTQYF; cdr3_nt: TGTGCCAGCGGGACACATAGTAACCTTCCGACTAGCGGGAGGGCTAGCACAGATACGCAGTATTTT
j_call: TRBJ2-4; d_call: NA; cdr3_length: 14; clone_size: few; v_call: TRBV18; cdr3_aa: CASSPRRGSNIQYF; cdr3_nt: TGTGCCAGCTCACCACGGAGGGGATCGAACATTCAGTACTTC
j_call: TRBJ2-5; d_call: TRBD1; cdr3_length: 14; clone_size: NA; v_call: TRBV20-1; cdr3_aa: CSASGTGGLETQYF; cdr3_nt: TGCAGTGCTAGTGGGACAGGTGGGCTTGAGACCCAGTACTTC
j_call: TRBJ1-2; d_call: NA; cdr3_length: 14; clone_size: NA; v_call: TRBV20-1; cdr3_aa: CSASVAGGNYGYTF; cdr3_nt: TGCAGTGCTAGTGTGGCGGGAGGTAACTATGGCTACACCTTC
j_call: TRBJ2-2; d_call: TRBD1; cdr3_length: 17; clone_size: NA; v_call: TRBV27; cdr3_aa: CASSRRTGVSNTGELFF; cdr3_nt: TGTGCCAGCAGTCGACGAACAGGGGTCTCGAACACCGGGGAGCTGTTTTTT
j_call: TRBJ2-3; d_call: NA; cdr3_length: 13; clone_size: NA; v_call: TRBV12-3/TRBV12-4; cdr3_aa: CASSLGEADTQYF; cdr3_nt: TGTGCCAGCAGTTTAGGGGAGGCAGATACGCAGTATTTT
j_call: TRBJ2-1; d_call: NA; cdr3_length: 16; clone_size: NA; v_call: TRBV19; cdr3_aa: CASSKIGADSYNEQFF; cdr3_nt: TGTGCCAGTAGCAAAATAGGGGCGGATTCCTACAATGAGCAGTTCTTC
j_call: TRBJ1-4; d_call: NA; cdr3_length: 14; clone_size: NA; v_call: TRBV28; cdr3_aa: CASSFGGVNEKLFF; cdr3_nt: TGTGCCAGCAGTTTTGGGGGGGTAAATGAAAAACTGTTTTTT
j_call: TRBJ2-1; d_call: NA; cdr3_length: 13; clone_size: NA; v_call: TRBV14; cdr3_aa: CASSPRLSGEQFF; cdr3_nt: TGTGCCAGCAGCCCCAGACTCTCCGGGGAGCAGTTCTTC
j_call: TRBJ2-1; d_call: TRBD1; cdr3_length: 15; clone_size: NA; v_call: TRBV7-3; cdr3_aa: CASSLLGQGVDEQFF; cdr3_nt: TGTGCCAGCAGCTTACTGGGACAGGGAGTCGATGAGCAGTTCTTC
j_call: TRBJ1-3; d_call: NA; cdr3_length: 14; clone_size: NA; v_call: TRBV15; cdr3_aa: CATSRERVGNTIYF; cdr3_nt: TGTGCCACCAGCAGAGAGAGGGTGGGAAACACCATATATTTT
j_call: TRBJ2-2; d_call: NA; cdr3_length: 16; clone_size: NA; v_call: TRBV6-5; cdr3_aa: CASSYSTGLNTGELFF; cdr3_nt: TGTGCCAGCAGTTACTCGACGGGGTTAAACACCGGGGAGCTGTTTTTT
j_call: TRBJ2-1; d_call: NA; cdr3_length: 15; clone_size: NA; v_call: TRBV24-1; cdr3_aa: CATSGLEGSYNEQFF; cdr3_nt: TGTGCCACCAGTGGTTTGGAGGGCTCCTACAATGAGCAGTTCTTC
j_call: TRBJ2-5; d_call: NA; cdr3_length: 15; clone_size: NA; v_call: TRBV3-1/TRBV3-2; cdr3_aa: CASSQDSRLRETQYF; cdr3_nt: TGTGCCAGCAGCCAAGACTCCAGGCTCCGGGAGACCCAGTACTTC
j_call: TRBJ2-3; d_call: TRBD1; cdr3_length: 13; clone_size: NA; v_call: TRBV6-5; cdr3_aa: CASRTGSTDTQYF; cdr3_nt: TGTGCCAGCAGGACAGGGAGCACAGATACGCAGTATTTT
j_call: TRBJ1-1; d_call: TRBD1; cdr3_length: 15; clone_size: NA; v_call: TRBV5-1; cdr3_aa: CASSGLTGGNTEAFF; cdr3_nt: TGCGCCAGCAGCGGATTGACAGGGGGCAACACTGAAGCTTTCTTT
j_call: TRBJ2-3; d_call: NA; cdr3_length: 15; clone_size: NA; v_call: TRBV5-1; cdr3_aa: CASSSGTHSTDTQYF; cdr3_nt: TGCGCCAGCAGTTCCGGGACACATAGCACAGATACGCAGTATTTT
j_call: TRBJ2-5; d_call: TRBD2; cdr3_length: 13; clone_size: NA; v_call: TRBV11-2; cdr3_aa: CASTKGLAETQYF; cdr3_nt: TGTGCCAGCACCAAAGGACTAGCGGAGACCCAGTACTTC
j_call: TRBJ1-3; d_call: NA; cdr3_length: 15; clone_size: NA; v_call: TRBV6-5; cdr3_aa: CASSYEAGSKNTIYF; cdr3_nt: TGTGCCAGCAGTTACGAAGCGGGGAGTAAAAACACCATATATTTT
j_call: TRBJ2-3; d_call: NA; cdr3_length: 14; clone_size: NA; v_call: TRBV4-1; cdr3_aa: CASSQDPRTDTQYF; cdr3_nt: TGCGCCAGCAGCCAAGATCCTCGCACAGATACGCAGTATTTT
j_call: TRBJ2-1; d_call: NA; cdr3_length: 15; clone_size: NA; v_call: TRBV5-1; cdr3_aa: CASSSQAGGYNEQFF; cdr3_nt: TGCGCCAGCAGCTCCCAAGCCGGGGGTTACAATGAGCAGTTCTTC
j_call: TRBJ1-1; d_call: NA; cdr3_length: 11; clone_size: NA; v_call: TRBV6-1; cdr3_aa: CASSENGWAFF; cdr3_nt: TGTGCCAGCAGTGAGAATGGCTGGGCTTTCTTT
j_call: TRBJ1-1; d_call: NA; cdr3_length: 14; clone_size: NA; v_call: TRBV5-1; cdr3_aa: CASSLTGANTEAFF; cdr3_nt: TGCGCCAGCAGCTTGACCGGAGCGAACACTGAAGCTTTCTTT
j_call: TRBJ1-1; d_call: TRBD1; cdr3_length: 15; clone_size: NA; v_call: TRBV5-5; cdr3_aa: CASSRGGTGGTEAFF; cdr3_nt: TGTGCCAGCAGCCGAGGAGGGACAGGCGGGACTGAAGCTTTCTTT
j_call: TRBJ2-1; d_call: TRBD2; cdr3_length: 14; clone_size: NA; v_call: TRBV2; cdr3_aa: CASRSGRAYNEQFF; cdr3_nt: TGTGCCAGCAGAAGCGGGAGGGCCTACAATGAGCAGTTCTTC
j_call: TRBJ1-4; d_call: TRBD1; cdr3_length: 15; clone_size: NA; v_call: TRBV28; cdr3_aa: CASRFDRVGGEKLFF; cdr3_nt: TGTGCCAGCAGATTTGACAGGGTTGGTGGGGAAAAACTGTTTTTT
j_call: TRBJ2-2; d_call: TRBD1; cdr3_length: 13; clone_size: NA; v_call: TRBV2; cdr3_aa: CASNRGRGGELFF; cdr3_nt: TGTGCCAGTAACAGGGGGCGCGGCGGGGAGCTGTTTTTT
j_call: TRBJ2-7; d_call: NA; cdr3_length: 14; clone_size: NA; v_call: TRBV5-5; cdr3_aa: CASSPSPTQVEQYF; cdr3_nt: TGTGCCAGCAGCCCTTCCCCGACACAGGTCGAGCAGTACTTC
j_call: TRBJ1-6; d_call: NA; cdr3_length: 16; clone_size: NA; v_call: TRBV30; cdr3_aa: CAWSVAGDVSRSPLHF; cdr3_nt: TGTGCCTGGAGTGTAGCGGGGGACGTTTCGCGATCACCCCTCCACTTT
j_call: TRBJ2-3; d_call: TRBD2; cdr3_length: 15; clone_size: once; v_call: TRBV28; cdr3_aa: CASTQISGSTDTQYF; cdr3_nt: TGTGCCAGCACACAAATTAGCGGGAGCACAGATACGCAGTATTTT
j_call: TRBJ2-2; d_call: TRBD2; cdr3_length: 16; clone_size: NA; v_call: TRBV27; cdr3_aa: CASSQIAGITTGELFF; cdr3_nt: TGTGCCAGCAGTCAAATAGCGGGTATAACAACCGGGGAGCTGTTTTTT
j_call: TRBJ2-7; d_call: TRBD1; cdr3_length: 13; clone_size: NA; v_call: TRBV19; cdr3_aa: CASSMDRGYEQYF; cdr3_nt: TGTGCCAGTAGTATGGACAGGGGGTACGAGCAGTACTTC
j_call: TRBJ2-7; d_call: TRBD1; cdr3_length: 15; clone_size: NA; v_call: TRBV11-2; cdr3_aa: CASSTQGDSLSEQYF; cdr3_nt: TGTGCCAGCAGCACTCAGGGGGACAGCCTTAGTGAGCAGTACTTC
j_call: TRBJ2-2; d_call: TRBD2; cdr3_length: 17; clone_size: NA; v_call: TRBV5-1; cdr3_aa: CASSLVSGGAGTGELFF; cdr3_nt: TGCGCCAGCAGCTTGGTTAGCGGGGGCGCCGGGACCGGGGAGCTGTTTTTT
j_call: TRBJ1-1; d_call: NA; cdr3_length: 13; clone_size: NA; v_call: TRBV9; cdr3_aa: CASSVMANTEAFF; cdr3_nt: TGTGCCAGCAGCGTGATGGCGAACACTGAAGCTTTCTTT
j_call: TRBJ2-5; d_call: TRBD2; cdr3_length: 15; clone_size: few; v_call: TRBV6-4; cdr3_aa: CASSVLAGHQETQYF; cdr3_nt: TGTGCCAGCAGTGTCCTAGCGGGCCACCAAGAGACCCAGTACTTC
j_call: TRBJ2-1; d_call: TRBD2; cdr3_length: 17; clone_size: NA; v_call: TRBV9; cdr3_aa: CASSGQGLAGVGSEQFF; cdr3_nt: TGTGCCAGCAGCGGTCAAGGGCTAGCGGGAGTGGGAAGTGAGCAGTTCTTC
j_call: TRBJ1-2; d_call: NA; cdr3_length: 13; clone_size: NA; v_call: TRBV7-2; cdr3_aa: CASRQTEPYGYTF; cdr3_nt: TGTGCCAGCAGGCAGACAGAGCCCTATGGCTACACCTTC
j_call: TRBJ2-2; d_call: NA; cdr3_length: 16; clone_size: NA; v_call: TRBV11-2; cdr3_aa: CASSSEGGQYTGELFF; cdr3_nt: TGTGCCAGCAGCTCCGAGGGGGGGCAATACACCGGGGAGCTGTTTTTT
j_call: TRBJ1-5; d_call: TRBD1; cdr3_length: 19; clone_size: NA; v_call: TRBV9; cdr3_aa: CASSPPFGQGFQLGMPQHF; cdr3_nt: TGTGCCAGCAGCCCCCCCTTTGGACAGGGGTTCCAACTGGGGATGCCCCAGCATTTT
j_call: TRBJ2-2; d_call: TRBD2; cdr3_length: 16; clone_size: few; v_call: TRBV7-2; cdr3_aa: CASSLQLAGNTGELFF; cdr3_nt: TGTGCCAGCAGCTTACAACTAGCGGGGAACACCGGGGAGCTGTTTTTT
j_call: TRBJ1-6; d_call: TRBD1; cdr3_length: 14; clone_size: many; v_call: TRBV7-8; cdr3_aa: CASSGGTGNSPLHF; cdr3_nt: TGTGCCAGCAGCGGAGGGACAGGAAATTCACCCCTCCACTTT
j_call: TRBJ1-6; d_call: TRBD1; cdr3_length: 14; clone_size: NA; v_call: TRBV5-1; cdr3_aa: CASSTGQGNSPLHF; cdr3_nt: TGCGCCAGCTCCACAGGACAGGGTAATTCACCCCTCCACTTT
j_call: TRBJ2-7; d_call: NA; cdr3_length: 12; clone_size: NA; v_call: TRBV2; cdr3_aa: CASSDPNYEQYF; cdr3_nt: TGTGCCAGCAGTGACCCCAACTACGAGCAGTACTTC
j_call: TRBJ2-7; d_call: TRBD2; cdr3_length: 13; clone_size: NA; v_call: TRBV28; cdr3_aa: CASIGSGTYEQYF; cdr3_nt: TGTGCCAGCATTGGGAGCGGGACCTACGAGCAGTACTTC
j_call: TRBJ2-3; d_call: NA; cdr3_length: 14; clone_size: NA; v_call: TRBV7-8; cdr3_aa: CASSPGVGSDTQYF; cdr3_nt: TGTGCCAGCAGCCCCGGGGTGGGGTCAGATACGCAGTATTTT
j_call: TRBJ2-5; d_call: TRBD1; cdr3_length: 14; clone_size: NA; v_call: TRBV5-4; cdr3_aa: CASSFDRGEGTQYF; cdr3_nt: TGTGCCAGCAGCTTCGACAGGGGGGAAGGGACCCAGTACTTC
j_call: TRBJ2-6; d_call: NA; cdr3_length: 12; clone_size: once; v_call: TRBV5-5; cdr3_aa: CASSLEPYVLTF; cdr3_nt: TGTGCCAGCAGCTTGGAGCCCTACGTCCTGACTTTC
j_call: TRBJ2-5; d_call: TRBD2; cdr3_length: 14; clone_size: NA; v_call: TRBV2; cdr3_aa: CASNIGGGGETQYF; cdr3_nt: TGTGCCAGCAATATAGGCGGGGGAGGAGAGACCCAGTACTTC
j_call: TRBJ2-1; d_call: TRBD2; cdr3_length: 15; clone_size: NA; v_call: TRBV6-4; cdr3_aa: CASSDSILAGSEQFF; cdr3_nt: TGTGCCAGCAGTGACTCGATCCTAGCGGGTAGTGAGCAGTTCTTC
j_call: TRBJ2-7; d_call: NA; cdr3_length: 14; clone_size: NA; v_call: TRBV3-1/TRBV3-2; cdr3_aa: CASSQAHGSYEQYF; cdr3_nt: TGTGCCAGCAGCCAAGCCCACGGCTCCTACGAGCAGTACTTC
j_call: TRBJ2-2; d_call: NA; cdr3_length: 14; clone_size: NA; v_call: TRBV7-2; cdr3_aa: CASSLQVTTGELFF; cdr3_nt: TGTGCCAGCAGCTTACAGGTTACCACCGGGGAGCTGTTTTTT
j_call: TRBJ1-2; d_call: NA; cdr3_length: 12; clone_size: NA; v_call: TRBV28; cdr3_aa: CASSPGGRGYTF; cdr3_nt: TGTGCCAGCAGTCCCGGAGGGAGAGGCTACACCTTC